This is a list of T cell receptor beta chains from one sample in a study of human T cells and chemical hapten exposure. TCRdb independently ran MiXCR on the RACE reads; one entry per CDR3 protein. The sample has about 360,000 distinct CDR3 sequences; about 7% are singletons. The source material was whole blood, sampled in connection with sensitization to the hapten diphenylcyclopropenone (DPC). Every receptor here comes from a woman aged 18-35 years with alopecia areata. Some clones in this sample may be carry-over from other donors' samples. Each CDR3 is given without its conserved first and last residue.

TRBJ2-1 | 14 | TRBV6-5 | ASRGAGGFSYNEQF
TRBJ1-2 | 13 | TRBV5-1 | ASSLTGTSNYGYT
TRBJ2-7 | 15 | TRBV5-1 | ASSLQVTSGDTYEQY
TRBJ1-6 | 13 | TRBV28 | ASRLAGQRNSPLH
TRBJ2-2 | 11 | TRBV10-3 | AISDREAGELF
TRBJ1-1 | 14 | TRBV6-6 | ASSYSRMRGNTEAF
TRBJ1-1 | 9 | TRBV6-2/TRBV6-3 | ASSYSTEAF
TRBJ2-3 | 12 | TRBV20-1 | SALAGGSTDTQY
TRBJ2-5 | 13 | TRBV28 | ASSGSYDSPETQY
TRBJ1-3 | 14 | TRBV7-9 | ASSLEATGSGNTIY
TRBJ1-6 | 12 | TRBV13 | ASSLETRGSPLH
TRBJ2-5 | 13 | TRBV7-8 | ASNLGTGSRETQY
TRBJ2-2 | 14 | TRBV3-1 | ASSHPREFGTGELF
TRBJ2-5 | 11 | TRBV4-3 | ASSPRAGETQY
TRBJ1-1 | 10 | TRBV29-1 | SVLWTGGEAF
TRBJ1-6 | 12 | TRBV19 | VPGTGVVKSPLH
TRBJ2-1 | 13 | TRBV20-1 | SAGRLAGFPNEQF
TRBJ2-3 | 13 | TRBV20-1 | SATRPAGLGDTQY
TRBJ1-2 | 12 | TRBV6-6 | ASSGTAGNYGYT
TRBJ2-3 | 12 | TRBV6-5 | ASSYAGVTDTQY
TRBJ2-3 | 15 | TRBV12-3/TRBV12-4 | ASSPRSLAGGTDTQY
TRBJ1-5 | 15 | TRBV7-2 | ASSLGTGPKDNQPQH
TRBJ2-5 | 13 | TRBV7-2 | ASSLSPPGLETQY
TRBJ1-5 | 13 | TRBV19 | ASSSMSGVRQPQH
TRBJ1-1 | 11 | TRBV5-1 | ASSFFQNTEAF
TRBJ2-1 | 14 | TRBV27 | ASSLSGLAGGRSQF
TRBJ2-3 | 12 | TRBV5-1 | ASGGRQGSDTQY
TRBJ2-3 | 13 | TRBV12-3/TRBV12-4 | ASSERDSHTDTQY
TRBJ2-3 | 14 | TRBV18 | ASSPLRGHGADTQY